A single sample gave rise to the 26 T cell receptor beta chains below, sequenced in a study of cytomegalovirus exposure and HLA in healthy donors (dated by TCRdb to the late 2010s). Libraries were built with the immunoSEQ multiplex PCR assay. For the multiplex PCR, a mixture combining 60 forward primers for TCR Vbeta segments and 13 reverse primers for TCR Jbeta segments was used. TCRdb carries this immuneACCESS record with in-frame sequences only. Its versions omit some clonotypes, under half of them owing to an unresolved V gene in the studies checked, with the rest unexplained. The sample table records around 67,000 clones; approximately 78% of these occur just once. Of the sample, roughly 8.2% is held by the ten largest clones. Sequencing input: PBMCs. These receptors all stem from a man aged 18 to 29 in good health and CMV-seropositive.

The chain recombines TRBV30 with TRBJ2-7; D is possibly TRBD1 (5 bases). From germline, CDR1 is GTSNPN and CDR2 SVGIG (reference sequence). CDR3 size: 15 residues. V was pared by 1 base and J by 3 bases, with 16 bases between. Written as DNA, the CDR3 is TGTGCCTGGAGTGCGACAGCCACCTTGAGCTACGAGCAGTACTTC. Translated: CAWSATATLSYEQYF.

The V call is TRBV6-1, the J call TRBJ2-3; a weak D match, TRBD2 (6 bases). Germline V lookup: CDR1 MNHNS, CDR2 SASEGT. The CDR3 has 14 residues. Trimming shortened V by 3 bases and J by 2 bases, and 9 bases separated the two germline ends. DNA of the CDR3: TGTGCCAGCAGTGAGGGACTCCACACAGATACGCAGTATTTT. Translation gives CASSEGLHTDTQYF.

CDR3 sequence reads: CASISSMYTEAFF. As DNA, the CDR3 is TGTGCCAGCATCTCGTCTATGTATACTGAAGCTTTCTTT. This chain links TRBV25-1 with TRBJ1-1; D is unresolved. This CDR3 is built from 13 residues. Germline-derived CDR1 and CDR2 are MGHDK and SYGVNS. Trimming cost V 7 bases and J 5 bases, with 14 bases left between them.

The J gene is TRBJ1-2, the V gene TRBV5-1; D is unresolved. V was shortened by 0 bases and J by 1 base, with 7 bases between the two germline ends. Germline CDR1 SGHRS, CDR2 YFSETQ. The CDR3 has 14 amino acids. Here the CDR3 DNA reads TGCGCCAGCAGCTTGGCAGCGGATAACTATGGCTACACCTTC. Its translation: CASSLAADNYGYTF. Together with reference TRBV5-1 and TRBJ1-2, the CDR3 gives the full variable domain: KAGVTQTPRYLIKTRGQQVTLSCSPISGHRSVSWYQQTPGQGLQFLFEYFSETQRNKGNFPGRFSGRQFSNSRSEMNVSTLELGDSALYLCASSLAADNYGYTFGSGTRLTVV.

The CDR3 protein is CASRDETRLYNSPLHF. The CDR3 region has the DNA TGTGCCAGCAGGGATGAGACTCGGCTTTATAATTCACCCCTCCACTTT. The genes are TRBV6-6 and TRBJ1-6; D gene uncertain. CDR1 and CDR2 (germline): MNHNY, SVGAGI (reference sequence). Deletions cut 6 bases from V and 4 bases from J, with 16 bases between. The CDR3 extends over 16 amino acids.

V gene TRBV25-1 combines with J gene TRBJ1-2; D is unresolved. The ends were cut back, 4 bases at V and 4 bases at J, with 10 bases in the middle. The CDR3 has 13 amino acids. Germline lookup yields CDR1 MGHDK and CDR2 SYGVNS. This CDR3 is CASSAPLSYGYTF. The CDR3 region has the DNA TGTGCCAGCAGTGCCCCGTTATCCTATGGCTACACCTTC.

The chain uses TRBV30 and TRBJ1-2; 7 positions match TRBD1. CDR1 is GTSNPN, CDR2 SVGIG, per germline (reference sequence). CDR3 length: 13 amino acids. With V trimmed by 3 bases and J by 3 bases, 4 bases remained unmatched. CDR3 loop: CAWRSDRDYGYTF. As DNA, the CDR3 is TGTGCCTGGAGAAGTGACAGGGACTATGGCTACACCTTC.

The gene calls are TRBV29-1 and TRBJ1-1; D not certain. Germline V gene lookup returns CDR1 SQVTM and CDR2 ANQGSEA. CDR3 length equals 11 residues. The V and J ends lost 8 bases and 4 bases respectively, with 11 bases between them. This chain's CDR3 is CSSQGSTEAFF. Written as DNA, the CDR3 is TGCAGCTCTCAAGGGAGCACTGAAGCTTTCTTT.

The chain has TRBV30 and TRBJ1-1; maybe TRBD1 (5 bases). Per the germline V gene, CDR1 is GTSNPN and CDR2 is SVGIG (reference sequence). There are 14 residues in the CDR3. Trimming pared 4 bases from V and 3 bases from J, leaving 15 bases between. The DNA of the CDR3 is TGTGCCTGGAACCCTGGGGGAGGGGACACTGAAGCTTTCTTT. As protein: CAWNPGGGDTEAFF.

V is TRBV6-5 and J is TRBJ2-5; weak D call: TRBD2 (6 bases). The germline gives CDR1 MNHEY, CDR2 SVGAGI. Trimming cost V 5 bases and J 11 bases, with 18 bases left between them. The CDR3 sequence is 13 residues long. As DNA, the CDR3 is TGTGCCAGCAGTCAGCGACAGTCTCGGGAGCAGTACTTC. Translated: CASSQRQSREQYF.

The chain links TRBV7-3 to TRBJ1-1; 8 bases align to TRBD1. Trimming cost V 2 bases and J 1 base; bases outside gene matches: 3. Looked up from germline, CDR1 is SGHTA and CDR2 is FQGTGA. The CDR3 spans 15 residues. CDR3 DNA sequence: TGTGCCAGCAGCTTACGCGGGACAGGGAACACTGAAGCTTTCTTT. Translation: CASSLRGTGNTEAFF.

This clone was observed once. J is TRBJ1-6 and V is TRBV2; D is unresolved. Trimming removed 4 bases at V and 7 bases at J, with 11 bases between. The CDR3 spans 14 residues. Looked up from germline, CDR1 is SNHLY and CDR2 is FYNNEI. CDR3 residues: CASSGGQPNSPLHF. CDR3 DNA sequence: TGTGCCAGCAGTGGTGGGCAGCCGAATTCACCCCTCCACTTT.

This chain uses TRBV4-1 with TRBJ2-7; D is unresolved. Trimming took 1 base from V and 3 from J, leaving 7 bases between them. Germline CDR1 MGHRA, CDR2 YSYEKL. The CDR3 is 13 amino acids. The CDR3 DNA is TGCGCCAGCAGCCAAGTGGGCATCTACGAGCAGTACTTC. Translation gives CASSQVGIYEQYF.

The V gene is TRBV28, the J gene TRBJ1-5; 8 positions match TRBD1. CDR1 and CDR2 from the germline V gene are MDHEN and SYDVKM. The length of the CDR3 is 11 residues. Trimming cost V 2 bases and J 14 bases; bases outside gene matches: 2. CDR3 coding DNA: TGTGCCAGCAGTTTAGGACAGGGAGAGCATTTT. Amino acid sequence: CASSLGQGEHF.

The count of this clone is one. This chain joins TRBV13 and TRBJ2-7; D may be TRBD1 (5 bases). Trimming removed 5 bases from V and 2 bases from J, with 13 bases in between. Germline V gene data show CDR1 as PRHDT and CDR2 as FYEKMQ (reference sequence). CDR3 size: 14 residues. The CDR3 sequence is CASSPRQPTYEQYF. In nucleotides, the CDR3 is TGTGCCAGCAGCCCACGACAGCCCACCTACGAGCAGTACTTC. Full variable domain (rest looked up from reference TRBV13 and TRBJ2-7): AAGVIQSPRHLIKEKRETATLKCYPIPRHDTVYWYQQGPGQDPQFLISFYEKMQSDKGSIPDRFSAQQFSDYHSELNMSSLELGDSALYFCASSPRQPTYEQYFGPGTRLTVT.

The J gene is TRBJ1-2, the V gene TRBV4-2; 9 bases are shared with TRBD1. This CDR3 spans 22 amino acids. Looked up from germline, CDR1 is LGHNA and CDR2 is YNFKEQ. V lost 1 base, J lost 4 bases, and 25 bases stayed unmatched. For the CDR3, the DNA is TGTGCCAGCAGCCAAGTCCAGGACAGGGGAATTGTGGAAGACCTCAAGGGCTATGGCTACACCTTC. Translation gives CASSQVQDRGIVEDLKGYGYTF.

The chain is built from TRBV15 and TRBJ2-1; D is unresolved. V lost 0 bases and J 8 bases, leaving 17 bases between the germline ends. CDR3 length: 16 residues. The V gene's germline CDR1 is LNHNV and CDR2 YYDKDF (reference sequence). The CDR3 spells CATSRELIESFYEQFF. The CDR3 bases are TGTGCCACCAGCAGAGAGCTAATAGAGAGTTTCTATGAGCAGTTCTTC. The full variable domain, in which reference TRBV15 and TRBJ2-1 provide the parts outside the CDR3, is DAMVIQNPRYQVTQFGKPVTLSCSQTLNHNVMYWYQQKSSQAPKLLFHYYDKDFNNEADTPDNFQSRRPNTSFCFLDIRSPGLGDTAMYLCATSRELIESFYEQFFGPGTRLTVL.

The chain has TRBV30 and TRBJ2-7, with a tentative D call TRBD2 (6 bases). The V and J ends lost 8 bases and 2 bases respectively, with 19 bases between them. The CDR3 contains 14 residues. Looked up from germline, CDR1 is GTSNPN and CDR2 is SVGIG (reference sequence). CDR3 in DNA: TGTGCCGCAAATCTCGCGGGATCGGCCTACGAGCAGTACTTC. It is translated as CAANLAGSAYEQYF.

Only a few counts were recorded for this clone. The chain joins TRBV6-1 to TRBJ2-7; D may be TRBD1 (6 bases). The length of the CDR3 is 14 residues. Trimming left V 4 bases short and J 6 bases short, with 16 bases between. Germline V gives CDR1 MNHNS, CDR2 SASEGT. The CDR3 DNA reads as TGTGCCAGCAGTGGGGCTGGGGGCGCGGGCGAGCAGTACTTC. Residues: CASSGAGGAGEQYF.

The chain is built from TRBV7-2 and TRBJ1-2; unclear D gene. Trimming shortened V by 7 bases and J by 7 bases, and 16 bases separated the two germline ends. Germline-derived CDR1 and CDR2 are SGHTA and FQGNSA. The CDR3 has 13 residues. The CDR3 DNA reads TGTGCCAGCACCGAGACCCCCGCGGGTGGCTACACCTTC. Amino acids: CASTETPAGGYTF. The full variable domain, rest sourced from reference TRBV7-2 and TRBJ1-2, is GAGVSQSPSNKVTEKGKDVELRCDPISGHTALYWYRQSLGQGLEFLIYFQGNSAPDKSGLPSDRFSAERTGGSVSTLTIQRTQQEDSAVYLCASTETPAGGYTFGSGTRLTVV.

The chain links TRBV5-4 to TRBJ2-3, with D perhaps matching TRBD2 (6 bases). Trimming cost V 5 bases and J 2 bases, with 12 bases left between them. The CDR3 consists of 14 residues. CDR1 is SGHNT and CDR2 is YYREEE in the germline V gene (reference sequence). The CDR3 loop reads CASRLAKDTDTQYF. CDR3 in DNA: TGTGCCAGCAGACTAGCCAAGGACACAGATACGCAGTATTTT.

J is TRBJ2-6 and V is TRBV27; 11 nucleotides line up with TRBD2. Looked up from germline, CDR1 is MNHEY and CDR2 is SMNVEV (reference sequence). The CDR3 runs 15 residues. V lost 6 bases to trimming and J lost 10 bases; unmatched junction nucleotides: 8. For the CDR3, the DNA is TGTGCCAGCAGCAGTGGACTAGCGGGCAAGAACGTCCTGACTTTC. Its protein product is CASSSGLAGKNVLTF.

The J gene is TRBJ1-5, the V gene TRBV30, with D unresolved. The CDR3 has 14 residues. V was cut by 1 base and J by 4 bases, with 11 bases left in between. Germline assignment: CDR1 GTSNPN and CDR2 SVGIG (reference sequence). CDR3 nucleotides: TGTGCCTGGAGTGCGGGAGGGTGGAATCAGCCCCAGCATTTT. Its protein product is CAWSAGGWNQPQHF.

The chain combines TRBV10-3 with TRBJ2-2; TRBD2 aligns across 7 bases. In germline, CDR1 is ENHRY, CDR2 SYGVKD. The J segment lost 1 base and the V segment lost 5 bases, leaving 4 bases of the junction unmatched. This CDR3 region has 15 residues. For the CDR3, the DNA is TGTGCCATCAGTCGACTAGCCGAGAACACCGGGGAGCTGTTTTTT. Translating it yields CAISRLAENTGELFF.

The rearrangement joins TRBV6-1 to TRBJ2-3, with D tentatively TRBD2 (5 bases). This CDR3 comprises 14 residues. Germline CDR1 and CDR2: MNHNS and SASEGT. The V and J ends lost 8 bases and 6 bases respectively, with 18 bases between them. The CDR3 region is CASSAAGVCDTQYF. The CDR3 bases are TGTGCCAGCTCGGCGGCGGGCGTTTGTGATACGCAGTATTTT.

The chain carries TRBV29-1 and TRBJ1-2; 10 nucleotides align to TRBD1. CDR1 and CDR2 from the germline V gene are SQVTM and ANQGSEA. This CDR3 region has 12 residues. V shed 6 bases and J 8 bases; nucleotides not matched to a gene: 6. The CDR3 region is CSVGTGVMGYTF. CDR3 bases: TGCAGCGTGGGGACAGGGGTTATGGGCTACACCTTC.